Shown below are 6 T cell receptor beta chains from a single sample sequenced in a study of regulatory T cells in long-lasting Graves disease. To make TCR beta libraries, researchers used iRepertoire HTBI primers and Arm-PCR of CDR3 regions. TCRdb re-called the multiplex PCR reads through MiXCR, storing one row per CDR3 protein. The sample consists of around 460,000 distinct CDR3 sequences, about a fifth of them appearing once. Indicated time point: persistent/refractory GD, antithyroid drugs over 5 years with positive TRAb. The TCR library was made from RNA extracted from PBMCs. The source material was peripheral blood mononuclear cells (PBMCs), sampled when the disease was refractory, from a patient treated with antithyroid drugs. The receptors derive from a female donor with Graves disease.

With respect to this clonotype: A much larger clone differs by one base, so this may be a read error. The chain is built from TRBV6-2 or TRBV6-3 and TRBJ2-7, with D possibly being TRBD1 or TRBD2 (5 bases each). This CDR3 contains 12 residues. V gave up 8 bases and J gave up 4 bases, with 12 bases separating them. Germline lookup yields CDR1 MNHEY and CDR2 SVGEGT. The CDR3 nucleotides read TGTGCCAGCGGGGGACGGGGTTACGAGCAGTACTTC. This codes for CASGGRGYEQYF.

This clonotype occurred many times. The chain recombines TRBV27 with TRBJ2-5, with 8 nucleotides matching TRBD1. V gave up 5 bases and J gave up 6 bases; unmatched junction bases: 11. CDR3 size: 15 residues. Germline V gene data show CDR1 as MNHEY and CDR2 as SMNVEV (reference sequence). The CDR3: CASSLQGAEAKTQYF. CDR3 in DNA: TGTGCCAGCAGTCTCCAGGGGGCCGAGGCAAAGACCCAGTACTTC.

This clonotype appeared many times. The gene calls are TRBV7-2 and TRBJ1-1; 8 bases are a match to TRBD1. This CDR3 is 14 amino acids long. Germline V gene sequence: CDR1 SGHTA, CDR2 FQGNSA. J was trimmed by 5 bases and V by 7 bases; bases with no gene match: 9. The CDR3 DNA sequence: TGTGCCAGCATTTTCAGGGGGCAGTCTACTGAAGCTTTCTTT. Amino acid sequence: CASIFRGQSTEAFF.

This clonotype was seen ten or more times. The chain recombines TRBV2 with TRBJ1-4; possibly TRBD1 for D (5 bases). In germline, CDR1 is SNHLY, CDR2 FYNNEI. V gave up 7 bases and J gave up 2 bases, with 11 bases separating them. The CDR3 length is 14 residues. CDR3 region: CASTTGATNEKLFF. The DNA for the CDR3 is TGTGCCAGCACGACCGGGGCGACTAATGAAAAACTGTTTTTT.

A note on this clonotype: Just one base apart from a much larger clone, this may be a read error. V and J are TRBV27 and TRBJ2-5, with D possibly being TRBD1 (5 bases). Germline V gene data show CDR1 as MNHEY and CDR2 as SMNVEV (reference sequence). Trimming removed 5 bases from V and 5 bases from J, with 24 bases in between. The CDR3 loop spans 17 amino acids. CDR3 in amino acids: CASSLGRNKGPGETQYF. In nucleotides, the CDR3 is TGTGCCAGCAGTCTCGGACGGAATAAGGGGCCTGGGGAGACCCAGTACTTC.

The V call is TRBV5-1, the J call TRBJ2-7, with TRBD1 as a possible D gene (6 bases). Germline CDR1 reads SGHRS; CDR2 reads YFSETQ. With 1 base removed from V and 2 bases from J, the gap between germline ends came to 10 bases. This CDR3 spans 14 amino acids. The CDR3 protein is CASSLIDRTYEQYF. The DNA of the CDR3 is TGCGCCAGCAGCTTGATTGACAGGACCTACGAGCAGTACTTC.